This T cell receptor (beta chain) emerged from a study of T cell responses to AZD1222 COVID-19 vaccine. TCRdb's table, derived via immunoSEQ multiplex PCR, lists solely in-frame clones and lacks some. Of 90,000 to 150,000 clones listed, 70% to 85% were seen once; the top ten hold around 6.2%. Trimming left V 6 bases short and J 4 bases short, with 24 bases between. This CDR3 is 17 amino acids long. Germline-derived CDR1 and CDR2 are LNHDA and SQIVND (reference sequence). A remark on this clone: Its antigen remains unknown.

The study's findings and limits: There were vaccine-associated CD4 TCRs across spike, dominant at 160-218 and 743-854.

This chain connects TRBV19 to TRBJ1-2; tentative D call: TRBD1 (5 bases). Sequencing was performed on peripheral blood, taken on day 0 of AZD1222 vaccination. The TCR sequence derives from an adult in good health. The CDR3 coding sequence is TGTGCCAGTAGCCCCTCCGGGGCAGGTTGGTCAGGCTATGGCTACACCTTC. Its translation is CASSPSGAGWSGYGYTF.